Ten or more counts support the clone carrying this T cell receptor beta chain. Antigen: not known. Trimming took 6 bases from V and 2 from J; bases not matched to a gene: 7. The CDR3 covers 15 residues. Germline V gene data show CDR1 as MDHEN and CDR2 as SYDVKM. Using its own MiXCR run on the 5' RACE reads, TCRdb lists one record per CDR3 protein. The sample lists about 340,000 distinct CDR3 sequences, more than 9% occurring once. This sample was included in a study of identical twins. Overall study findings and caveats: The authors noted that invariant MAIT and iNKT cells could partly confound zero-insertion analyses.

Separately, the same data were catalogued under a study of yellow fever vaccine responses in identical twins.

This chain links TRBV28 with TRBJ2-1, with 7 nucleotides matching TRBD2. Material for sequencing was CD8+ T cells sorted from blood. This receptor was obtained from a woman between 18 and 29 years old in good health. CDR3 nucleotides: TGTGCCAGCAGGGGAGGGGTGGGGGCCTACAATGAGCAGTTCTTC. It is translated as CASRGGVGAYNEQFF.